The next 7 T cell receptor beta chains were all read from a single sample in a study of T-cell memory formation after mild COVID-19. TCRdb reprocessed the 5' RACE reads via MiXCR and lists one record per CDR3 protein. The sample has fewer than 75,000 distinct CDR3 sequences; 12% are singletons. The specimen was PBMCs or a T cell subset sorted from them (not recorded which). The receptors were sampled from a man between 18 and 29 years old who had mild COVID-19 (a few samples of this study predate the infection). Cell type and time point are not known.

The chain uses TRBV20-1 and TRBJ2-7; D perhaps matches TRBD1 (6 bases). The CDR3 length is 14 residues. Trimming removed 4 bases at V and 2 bases at J, with 15 bases between. CDR1 and CDR2 from the germline V gene are DFQATT and SNEGSKA (reference sequence). CDR3 nucleotide sequence: TGCAGTGCTACCCCCGGGACACTTACCTACGAGCAGTACTTC. Protein product: CSATPGTLTYEQYF.

The chain has TRBV4-3 and TRBJ1-2, with D uncertain. CDR1 and CDR2 from the germline V gene are LGHNA and YSLEER. The V and J ends lost 0 bases and 2 bases respectively, with 1 base between them. The CDR3 is made up of 12 amino acids. The DNA for the CDR3 is TGCGCCAGCAGCCAAGAAAACTATGGCTACACCTTC. This encodes CASSQENYGYTF.

This clonotype showed up just a few times. The V call is TRBV12-3 or TRBV12-4, the J call TRBJ2-7, with D tentatively TRBD1 (6 bases). The CDR3 totals 15 residues. The ends were cut back, 6 bases at V and 2 bases at J, with 17 bases in the middle. CDR3 in DNA: TGTGCCAGCAGAACCAGGGGTACGGGCCCCTACGAGCAGTACTTC. Translating gives CASRTRGTGPYEQYF.

The J gene is TRBJ2-1, the V gene TRBV7-2; 12 bases match TRBD2. Losses at the gene ends were 3 bases for V and 3 bases for J; bases not matched to a gene: 6. The CDR3 consists of 17 residues. Germline CDR1 reads SGHTA; CDR2 reads FQGNSA. CDR3 region: CASSLLAGGVLYNEQFF. The DNA of the CDR3 is TGTGCCAGCAGCTTGCTAGCGGGGGGGGTACTCTACAATGAGCAGTTCTTC.

This rearrangement joins TRBV12-3 or TRBV12-4 to TRBJ2-5, with 8 bases fitting TRBD1. Germline trimming cut 5 bases from V and 4 bases from J; bases unmatched to any gene: 9. CDR3 size: 15 residues. As DNA, the CDR3 is TGTGCCAGCAGTCCCGGACAGGGTATGCGAGAGACCCAGTACTTC. It is translated as CASSPGQGMRETQYF.

This clonotype was recorded many times. The chain uses TRBV2 and TRBJ2-5, with no clear D. CDR3 length: 15 residues. Germline CDR1 SNHLY, CDR2 FYNNEI. Trimming shortened V by 7 bases and J by 0 bases, and 15 bases separated the two germline ends. DNA for the CDR3: TGTGCCAGCAACCTTGCCCGGTCATACCAAGAGACCCAGTACTTC. Its protein is CASNLARSYQETQYF.

This clonotype occurred a few times. The chain couples TRBV21-1 to TRBJ2-1. TRBV21-1 counts as a pseudogene. CDR3 length: 15 residues. CDR3 in amino acids: CASFTRPSSYNEQFF. The CDR3 DNA sequence: TGTGCCAGCTTTACCAGGCCAAGCTCCTACAATGAGCAGTTCTTC.